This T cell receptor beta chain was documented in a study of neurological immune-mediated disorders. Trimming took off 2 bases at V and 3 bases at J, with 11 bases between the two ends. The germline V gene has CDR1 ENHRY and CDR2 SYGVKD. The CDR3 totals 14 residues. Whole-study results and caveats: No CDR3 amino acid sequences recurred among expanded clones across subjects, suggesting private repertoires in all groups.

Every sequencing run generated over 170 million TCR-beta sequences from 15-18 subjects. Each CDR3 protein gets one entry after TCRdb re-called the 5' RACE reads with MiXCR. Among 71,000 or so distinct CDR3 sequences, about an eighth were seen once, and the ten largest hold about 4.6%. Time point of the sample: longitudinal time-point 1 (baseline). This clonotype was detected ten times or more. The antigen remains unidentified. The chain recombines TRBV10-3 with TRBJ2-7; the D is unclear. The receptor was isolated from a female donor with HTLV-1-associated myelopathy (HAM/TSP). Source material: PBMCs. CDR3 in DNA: TGTGCCATCAGTGAGGGGCCCTCAAGCTACGAGCAGTACTTC. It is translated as CAISEGPSSYEQYF.